Presented here are 25 T cell receptor beta chains from one specimen sequenced in a study of early T cells in non-severe SARS-CoV-2 infection. TCRdb re-analysed the 5' RACE reads in MiXCR, keeping a single row per CDR3 protein. The sample shows tens of thousands of distinct CDR3 sequences, more than 9% of them seen only once. Material: whole blood, obtained at baseline. Receptors originate from an adult who was a healthcare worker with PCR-confirmed SARS-CoV-2 infection or an uninfected control (not recorded which).

The chain has TRBV4-1 and TRBJ1-4, with 7 nucleotides matching TRBD1. J lost 8 bases, V lost 3 bases, and 12 bases had no gene match. Germline lookup yields CDR1 MGHRA and CDR2 YSYEKL. The CDR3 has 16 amino acids. For the CDR3, the DNA is TGCGCCAGCAGCCATCCCTCCCAGGGGGGGGAGGAAAAACTGTTTTTT. This gives the protein CASSHPSQGGEEKLFF.

This chain connects TRBV28 to TRBJ1-5; the match to TRBD1 covers 7 bases. This CDR3 is built from 12 residues. The V and J ends lost 7 bases and 6 bases, in that order; junction bases with no gene match: 3. From germline, CDR1 is MDHEN and CDR2 SYDVKM. The CDR3 DNA reads as TGTGCCAGCAATCAGGGGGGTCAGCCCCAGCATTTT. Its protein is CASNQGGQPQHF.

The table lists this clonotype with a few counts. The rearrangement uses TRBV28 and TRBJ2-5; D not resolved. The CDR3 sequence is 12 residues long. Trimming stripped 10 bases from V and 4 bases from J, with 13 bases between. Looked up from germline, CDR1 is MDHEN and CDR2 is SYDVKM. CDR3 in amino acids: CATALGIETQYF. DNA for the CDR3: TGTGCCACCGCTTTGGGGATAGAGACCCAGTACTTC.

J is TRBJ1-6 and V is TRBV6-6, with D perhaps TRBD1 (5 bases). V lost 4 bases to trimming and J lost 7 bases, with 20 bases between them. The CDR3 totals 17 residues. Germline CDR1 is MNHNY and CDR2 is SVGAGI (reference sequence). CDR3 loop: CASSSQGISSLNSPLHF. The CDR3 DNA is TGTGCCAGCAGTTCTCAGGGTATTTCTTCCCTGAATTCACCCCTCCACTTT.

This clonotype was seen repeatedly, ten times or more. J is TRBJ1-1 and V is TRBV6-1, with D uncertain. The ends were cut back, 6 bases at V and 1 base at J, with 12 bases in the middle. Germline assignment: CDR1 MNHNS and CDR2 SASEGT. CDR3 size: 14 residues. CDR3 residues: CASSPKQTNTEAFF. The CDR3 bases are TGTGCCAGCAGCCCAAAACAGACGAACACTGAAGCTTTCTTT.

The genes are TRBV7-9 and TRBJ2-7; weak D call: TRBD1 (6 bases). V was shortened by 5 bases and J by 3 bases, with 8 bases between the two germline ends. Germline loops: CDR1 SEHNR, CDR2 FQNEAQ (reference sequence). The CDR3 runs to 12 residues. The CDR3 sequence: CASSRDNYEQYF. Written as DNA, the CDR3 is TGTGCCAGCAGCAGGGACAACTACGAGCAGTACTTC.

The chain has TRBV20-1 and TRBJ2-7, with D perhaps being TRBD1 or TRBD2 (5 bases each). V dropped 6 bases and J dropped 1 base, with 16 bases sitting between them. This CDR3 spans 14 amino acids. Per germline, CDR1 DFQATT and CDR2 SNEGSKA (reference sequence). As DNA, the CDR3 is TGCAGTGCCCCAAACCCGGGACCGTCCTACGAGCAGTACTTC. This translates into CSAPNPGPSYEQYF.

The chain carries TRBV4-2 and TRBJ2-1, with 9 bases identical to TRBD2. The CDR3 sequence is 17 residues long. After removal of 3 bases from V and 4 bases from J, the junction contained 10 bases not matched to a gene. CDR1 is LGHNA, CDR2 YNFKEQ, per germline. The CDR3 spells CASSQDLSGRGYNEQFF. The CDR3 bases are TGTGCCAGCAGCCAGGACCTTAGCGGGAGAGGGTACAATGAGCAGTTCTTC.

The sample holds a few counts of this clonotype. The J gene is TRBJ2-5, the V gene TRBV5-1, with D unresolved. The CDR3 is 15 amino acids. Trimming stripped 2 bases from V and 3 bases from J, with 14 bases between. CDR1 and CDR2 from the germline V gene are SGHRS and YFSETQ. In nucleotides, the CDR3 is TGCGCCAGCAGCTTCCGGTCGGCCCAAGAAGAGACCCAGTACTTC. Protein: CASSFRSAQEETQYF.

This clonotype was seen ten or more times. V gene TRBV28 combines with J gene TRBJ2-7, with TRBD2 as a possible D gene (6 bases). CDR1 MDHEN and CDR2 SYDVKM come from the germline V gene. The CDR3 is made up of 13 amino acids. V lost 5 bases and J lost 5, with 13 bases in between. The CDR3 loop is CASSPLEGHEQYF. The CDR3 DNA follows: TGTGCCAGCAGTCCGCTGGAGGGTCACGAGCAGTACTTC.

The CDR3 DNA sequence: TGTGCCAGCAGCCAAGCAGAGGGCTACACCTTC. Translating gives CASSQAEGYTF. The genes are TRBV3-1 and TRBJ1-2, with D unresolved. CDR1 is LGHDT and CDR2 is YNNKEL in the germline V gene (reference sequence). Trimming removed 1 base at V and 8 bases at J, with 5 bases between. The CDR3 covers 11 residues.

This clonotype came up many times. This chain uses TRBV10-3 with TRBJ2-3; 11 bases are a match to TRBD2. Germline lookup yields CDR1 ENHRY and CDR2 SYGVKD. The CDR3 length is 15 residues. The J segment lost 3 bases and the V segment lost 6 bases, leaving 5 bases of the junction unmatched. The CDR3 sequence is CAIRLAGGVTDTQYF. Written as DNA, the CDR3 is TGTGCCATCAGGCTAGCGGGAGGTGTGACAGATACGCAGTATTTT.

V and J are TRBV27 and TRBJ2-5; possibly TRBD1 for D (6 bases). Germline CDR1 reads MNHEY; CDR2 reads SMNVEV (reference sequence). V gave up 2 bases and J gave up 0 bases, with 7 bases separating them. The CDR3 length is 14 residues. CDR3 nucleotides: TGTGCCAGCAGTTTAACAGGGTACCAAGAGACCCAGTACTTC. Translation gives CASSLTGYQETQYF.

This clonotype was counted only a few times. The chain carries TRBV7-2 and TRBJ2-7; no definite D call. CDR1 is SGHTA, CDR2 FQGNSA, per germline. This CDR3 has 11 amino acids. V shed 4 bases and J shed 3 bases, with 4 bases lying between them. Here the CDR3 DNA reads TGTGCCAGCAGCTCTGACTACGAGCAGTACTTC. Amino acids: CASSSDYEQYF.

This clonotype has just a few counts. The chain is built from TRBV5-4 and TRBJ1-1; the D gene is possibly TRBD1 (5 bases). Trimming removed 4 bases at V and 1 base at J, with 14 bases between. The CDR3 loop spans 15 amino acids. CDR1 and CDR2 from the germline V gene are SGHNT and YYREEE (reference sequence). The CDR3 DNA is TGTGCCAGCAGCCATGTGGACGGACAGAACACTGAAGCTTTCTTT. Translation: CASSHVDGQNTEAFF.

This clonotype occurred a few times. This chain joins TRBV5-1 and TRBJ2-3, with D unresolved. The CDR3 covers 14 residues. V shed 7 bases and J shed 2 bases, with 14 bases lying between them. Germline loops: CDR1 SGHRS, CDR2 YFSETQ. CDR3 sequence: CASWEGTHTDTQYF. The CDR3 DNA reads as TGCGCCAGCTGGGAAGGAACGCACACAGATACGCAGTATTTT.

CDR3 in amino acids: CASSESQDRPPYEQYF. The CDR3 coding sequence is TGTGCCAGCAGTGAGTCCCAGGACCGGCCCCCCTACGAGCAGTACTTC. The rearrangement joins TRBV2 to TRBJ2-7; D is ambiguous. The germline gives CDR1 SNHLY, CDR2 FYNNEI. The CDR3 is 16 amino acids. V shed 3 bases and J shed 2 bases, with 17 bases lying between them.

V gene TRBV6-1 combines with J gene TRBJ1-2; D is ambiguous. The CDR3 runs to 14 residues. V lost 11 bases and J 2 bases, leaving 18 bases between the germline ends. Germline loops: CDR1 MNHNS, CDR2 SASEGT. CDR3 nucleotide sequence: TGTGCCCCCGCCCCGGGCAGGCAGAACTATGGCTACACCTTC. It is translated as CAPAPGRQNYGYTF.

This clonotype was seen more than once but under ten times. The chain couples TRBV28 to TRBJ1-5, with a possible D match to TRBD1 (5 bases). The V and J ends lost 3 bases and 1 base respectively, with 10 bases between them. Looked up from germline, CDR1 is MDHEN and CDR2 is SYDVKM. The CDR3 loop spans 15 amino acids. As DNA, the CDR3 is TGTGCCAGCAGTTTGCCGGGGACGAGCAATCAGCCCCAGCATTTT. This translates into CASSLPGTSNQPQHF.

The CDR3 nucleotides read TGTGCCAGCAGTTCCACGCCGGATATCTCCTATAATTCACCCCTCCACTTT. Protein product: CASSSTPDISYNSPLHF. The V call is TRBV27, the J call TRBJ1-6; D unresolved. CDR1 is MNHEY and CDR2 is SMNVEV in the germline V gene (reference sequence). The V gene lost 4 bases and the J gene lost 0 bases, with 13 bases spanning the gap. The CDR3 totals 17 residues.

This clonotype occurred a few times. V and J are TRBV7-3 and TRBJ2-6; D is unclear. V lost 0 bases and J lost 2, with 2 bases in between. CDR3 size: 14 residues. Per germline, CDR1 SGHTA and CDR2 FQGTGA. CDR3 sequence (DNA): TGTGCCAGCAGCTTAACAGCTGGGGCCAACGTCCTGACTTTC. The encoded protein is CASSLTAGANVLTF.

This clonotype showed up just a few times. The chain carries TRBV5-1 and TRBJ2-3; 15 bases are shared with TRBD2. Unmatched junction bases numbered 8, after V lost 0 bases and J lost 6 bases. CDR1 and CDR2 from the germline V gene are SGHRS and YFSETQ. This CDR3 comprises 18 residues. The CDR3 spells CASSLAGLAGGESDTQYF. The CDR3 nucleotides are TGCGCCAGCAGCTTGGCGGGACTAGCGGGAGGTGAATCTGATACGCAGTATTTT.

This clonotype has ten or more counts. The rearrangement uses TRBV2 and TRBJ1-6; D not certain. Germline V gene data show CDR1 as SNHLY and CDR2 as FYNNEI. The CDR3 length is 15 residues. Trimming removed 6 bases at V and 5 bases at J, with 14 bases between. The CDR3 nucleotides read TGTGCCAGCAGGGGGATGACGGCCCATAATTCACCCCTCCACTTT. This codes for CASRGMTAHNSPLHF.

This clonotype has a handful of counts. This rearrangement joins TRBV21-1 to TRBJ2-7; whether TRBD2, the table's D call, matches the DNA was not checked. TRBV21-1 corresponds to a pseudogene. The CDR3 has 15 amino acids. The CDR3 bases are TGTGCCAGCCTCTGGGACCGGGCCATCCCCCACGAGCAGTACTTC. This translates into CASLWDRAIPHEQYF.

The table lists this clonotype with a few counts. The J gene is TRBJ2-7, the V gene TRBV5-4, with 10 bases aligning to TRBD2. This CDR3 has 15 amino acids. V shed 4 bases and J 5 bases; nucleotides not matched to a gene: 9. Germline CDR1 is SGHNT and CDR2 is YYREEE (reference sequence). The CDR3 is CASSPLAGASDEQYF. The CDR3 bases are TGTGCCAGCAGCCCTCTAGCGGGAGCCTCGGACGAGCAGTACTTC.